The clone carrying this TCR beta chain was detected a few times. As yet, its antigen is unknown. This record comes from a study of blood T cells in healthy people across ages. A second PCR of roughly 7 to 11 cycles used a sample-barcoded 5' primer and a J-beta primer mix. Each of the samples gave a minimum of 3 million paired-end reads that contained CDR3. TCRdb fed the 5' RACE reads into MiXCR, producing one record per CDR3 protein. The data show 550,000 to 700,000 distinct CDR3 sequences, with 27% seen just once and less than 20% held by the top ten. Germline loops: CDR1 SGHRS, CDR2 YFSETQ. The length of the CDR3 is 14 residues. The germline V and J ends were trimmed by 1 base and 2 bases, with 9 bases remaining between them. Study-wide points: A roughly linear age-dependent decrease characterized TCR beta diversity per million T cells. Naive CD4+ cell counts and diversity both ran higher in long-lived than in aged donors.

The receptor's source is a woman aged 70-85 years in good health. The chain couples TRBV5-1 to TRBJ1-1; D is uncertain. The sample comprised blood. CDR3 protein: CASSLSTPNTEAFF. The CDR3 nucleotides read TGCGCCAGCAGCTTGAGCACCCCTAACACTGAAGCTTTCTTT.